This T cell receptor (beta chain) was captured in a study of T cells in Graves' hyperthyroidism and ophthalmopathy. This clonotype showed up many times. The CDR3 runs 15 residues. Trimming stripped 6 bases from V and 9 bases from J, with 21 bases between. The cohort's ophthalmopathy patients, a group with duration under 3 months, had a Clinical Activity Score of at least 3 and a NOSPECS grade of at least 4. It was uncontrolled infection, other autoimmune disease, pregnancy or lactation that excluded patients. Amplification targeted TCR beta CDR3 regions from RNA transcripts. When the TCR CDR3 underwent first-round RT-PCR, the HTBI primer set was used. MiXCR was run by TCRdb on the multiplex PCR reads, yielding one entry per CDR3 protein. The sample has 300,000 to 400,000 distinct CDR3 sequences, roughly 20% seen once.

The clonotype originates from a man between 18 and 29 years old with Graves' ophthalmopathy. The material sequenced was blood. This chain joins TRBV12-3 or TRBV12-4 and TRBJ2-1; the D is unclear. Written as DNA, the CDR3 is TGTGCCAGCAGCCCTCAAGACCTAGTGTCGGTTGAGCAGTTCTTC. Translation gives CASSPQDLVSVEQFF.